The 27 T cell receptor beta chains below all came from one sample that was sequenced in a study of blood T cell repertoires in COVID-19 (TCRdb year 2020). The library was generated by the immunoSEQ multiplex PCR assay. Drawn from immuneACCESS, this table holds only the in-frame rearrangements with V and J called that TCRdb kept. Clones are partly lost; checked studies trace under half to an unresolved V gene and leave the rest unexplained. Present in this sample are roughly 60,000 clones, roughly four fifths of which were seen just once. Approximately 15% of the sample is held by the ten biggest clonotypes. The source material was peripheral blood. Every receptor here comes from an elderly man with acute or convalescent COVID-19.

V usage is TRBV15 and J usage is TRBJ2-7, with D possibly matching TRBD1 (6 bases). This CDR3 comprises 15 residues. V shed 1 base and J shed 5 bases, with 15 bases lying between them. Germline-derived CDR1 and CDR2 are LNHNV and YYDKDF (reference sequence). CDR3 DNA sequence: TGTGCCACCAGCAGAGTGACAGGAGGCGCAAACGAGCAGTACTTC. Amino acid sequence: CATSRVTGGANEQYF.

This chain uses TRBV7-9 with TRBJ1-6; D gene ambiguous. Looked up from germline, CDR1 is SEHNR and CDR2 is FQNEAQ (reference sequence). The CDR3 has 13 residues. Trimming cost V 5 bases and J 3 bases, with 5 bases left between them. The CDR3 DNA follows: TGTGCCAGCAGCAGCTTCTATAATTCACCCCTCCACTTT. This gives the protein CASSSFYNSPLHF.

This clone was observed a single time. The chain links TRBV6-2 or TRBV6-3 to TRBJ1-1, with D unresolved. The germline V and J ends were trimmed by 6 bases and 1 base, with 24 bases remaining between them. Germline V lookup: CDR1 MNHEY, CDR2 SVGEGT. The CDR3 loop spans 18 amino acids. The CDR3 bases are TGTGCCAGCAGCCCTGTGCCTTCGACCGGGTATCCGAACACTGAAGCTTTCTTT. Protein: CASSPVPSTGYPNTEAFF.

This rearrangement joins TRBV18 to TRBJ2-3; 7 bases are a match to TRBD1. Trimming removed 3 bases from V and 4 bases from J; junction bases left unmatched: 4. The CDR3 spans 14 residues. CDR1 and CDR2 (germline): KGHSH, LQKENI. The CDR3 DNA reads as TGTGCCAGCTCACCGCAGACAGGGCCAGATACGCAGTATTTT. Translating gives CASSPQTGPDTQYF.

The DNA of the CDR3 is TGTGCCAGCAATCAACAGGGGGACAGCAATCAGCCCCAGCATTTT. This gives the protein CASNQQGDSNQPQHF. The chain has TRBV2 and TRBJ1-5, with 8 bases fitting TRBD1. CDR3 length equals 15 residues. The V and J ends lost 7 bases and 1 base, in that order; junction bases with no gene match: 6. The germline CDR1 and CDR2 sequences are SNHLY and FYNNEI. Full variable domain (missing parts from reference TRBV2 and TRBJ1-5): EPEVTQTPSHQVTQMGQEVILRCVPISNHLYFYWYRQILGQKVEFLVSFYNNEISEKSEIFDDQFSVERPDGSNFTLKIRSTKLEDSAMYFCASNQQGDSNQPQHFGDGTRLSIL.

This clone was observed a single time. This rearrangement joins TRBV19 to TRBJ1-1; D is perhaps TRBD1 (6 bases). The V end lost 4 bases, the J end lost 3 bases, and 9 bases lay between the germline ends. In germline, CDR1 is LNHDA, CDR2 SQIVND (reference sequence). CDR3 size: 13 residues. For the CDR3, the DNA is TGTGCCAGTAGTAACACAGGGTACACTGAAGCTTTCTTT. This gives the protein CASSNTGYTEAFF.

The chain is built from TRBV7-9 and TRBJ2-3, with TRBD2 matching 11 bases. The CDR3 contains 17 residues. CDR1 is SEHNR, CDR2 FQNEAQ, per germline (reference sequence). V dropped 5 bases and J dropped 6; count of bases not matched to a gene: 13. The CDR3 spells CASSLTSGTAKGDTQYF. The DNA for the CDR3 is TGTGCCAGCAGCCTGACTAGCGGGACCGCAAAAGGGGATACGCAGTATTTT.

The genes are TRBV27 and TRBJ1-5; 9 positions match TRBD1. The germline V gene has CDR1 MNHEY and CDR2 SMNVEV (reference sequence). CDR3 length equals 15 residues. The V segment lost 5 bases and the J segment 11 bases; nucleotides outside the gene matches: 13. The CDR3 sequence is CASSPSGTGFKSQHF. The CDR3 nucleotides are TGTGCCAGCAGTCCTTCCGGGACAGGGTTTAAGTCCCAGCATTTT.

J is TRBJ2-2 and V is TRBV10-1; D might be TRBD1 (5 bases). V was pared by 6 bases and J by 1 base, with 12 bases between. This CDR3 comprises 15 residues. Per the germline V gene, CDR1 is WNHNN and CDR2 is SYGVQD (reference sequence). In nucleotides, the CDR3 is TGCGCCAGCAGCGATGGGGCTAAGAACACCGGGGAGCTGTTTTTT. The encoded protein is CASSDGAKNTGELFF.

The chain couples TRBV5-1 to TRBJ1-2; 7 positions match TRBD1. The germline CDR1 and CDR2 sequences are SGHRS and YFSETQ. The J segment lost 2 bases and the V segment lost 7 bases, leaving 11 bases of the junction unmatched. This CDR3 has 15 amino acids. For the CDR3, the DNA is TGCGCCAGCTTCACCCGGACAGGCCAAAACTATGGCTACACCTTC. Translating gives CASFTRTGQNYGYTF.

Only one count was recorded for this clone. The chain has TRBV2 and TRBJ2-5, with D possibly TRBD1 on 5 matching bases. From germline, CDR1 is SNHLY and CDR2 FYNNEI. CDR3 size: 14 residues. V dropped 8 bases and J dropped 6 bases, with 19 bases sitting between them. Here the CDR3 DNA reads TGTGCCAGCGCCACCCTGGGCAGGGCGCAGACCCAGTACTTC. Translated: CASATLGRAQTQYF.

V usage is TRBV7-3 and J usage is TRBJ1-2; no reliable D call. The CDR3 has 18 residues. V lost 5 bases and J 2 bases, leaving 24 bases between the germline ends. CDR1 is SGHTA and CDR2 is FQGTGA in the germline V gene. The CDR3 here is CASSPQGRGSNPNYGYTF. CDR3 nucleotide sequence: TGTGCCAGCAGCCCCCAAGGGAGAGGCAGTAATCCCAACTATGGCTACACCTTC.

The genes are TRBV20-1 and TRBJ2-5; D gene uncertain. Germline values: CDR1 DFQATT, CDR2 SNEGSKA (reference sequence). V lost 5 bases and J 5 bases, leaving 9 bases between the germline ends. There are 11 residues in the CDR3. Written as DNA, the CDR3 is TGCAGTGCTGAGACTTGGGAGACCCAGTACTTC. This encodes CSAETWETQYF.

The gene calls are TRBV5-1 and TRBJ1-1; 7 positions agree with TRBD1. The germline V gene encodes CDR1 SGHRS and CDR2 YFSETQ. The CDR3 totals 16 residues. V trimming: 4 bases; J trimming: 2 bases; junction bases outside the gene matches: 11. For the CDR3, the DNA is TGCGCCAGCAGCATAACGACAGGGTTGGTCAACACTGAAGCTTTCTTT. This encodes CASSITTGLVNTEAFF.

This clone has a single count. The chain couples TRBV15 to TRBJ1-2; D not certain. Germline V CDR1 and CDR2: LNHNV, YYDKDF (reference sequence). The V gene lost 0 bases and the J gene lost 8 bases, with 4 bases spanning the gap. The CDR3 is 11 amino acids. The CDR3 DNA is TGTGCCACCAGCAGAGATCGGGGCTACACCTTC. Protein: CATSRDRGYTF.

V is TRBV4-1 and J is TRBJ1-5; the match to TRBD1 covers 10 bases. The germline V gene has CDR1 MGHRA and CDR2 YSYEKL. The CDR3 totals 17 residues. The trim removed 0 bases at V and 4 bases at J, leaving 6 bases unmatched. This CDR3 is CASSQDDRGLVNQPQHF. The CDR3 nucleotides are TGCGCCAGCAGCCAAGATGACAGGGGGCTGGTAAATCAGCCCCAGCATTTT.

This clone was seen once. The CDR3 is CASSHAGYEQYF. The CDR3 bases are TGTGCCAGCAGCCACGCGGGCTACGAGCAGTACTTC. J is TRBJ2-7 and V is TRBV3-1 (or the pseudogene TRBV3-2); D is perhaps TRBD2 (5 bases). The CDR3 length is 12 residues. Germline V gene sequence: CDR1 LGHDT, CDR2 YNNKEL (reference sequence). The V end was cut by 3 bases, the J end by 3 bases, with 6 bases between.

The sample holds one count of this clone. The chain uses TRBV18 and TRBJ1-1; D call uncertain. Germline V CDR1 and CDR2: KGHSH, LQKENI. The CDR3 covers 14 residues. Deletions cut 0 bases from V and 6 bases from J, with 11 bases between. Written as DNA, the CDR3 is TGTGCCAGCTCACCACCGTTGGCGGGCGCTGAAGCTTTCTTT. Protein: CASSPPLAGAEAFF. The full variable domain, its missing parts supplied by reference TRBV18 and TRBJ1-1, is NAGVMQNPRHLVRRRGQEARLRCSPMKGHSHVYWYRQLPEEGLKFMVYLQKENIIDESGMPKERFSAEFPKEGPSILRIQQVVRGDSAAYFCASSPPLAGAEAFFGQGTRLTVV.

CDR3 sequence reads: CASGDLHNSPLHF. The CDR3 coding sequence is TGTGCCAGCGGAGATCTCCATAATTCACCCCTCCACTTT. The V gene is TRBV9, the J gene TRBJ1-6, with D unresolved. CDR1 and CDR2 (germline): SGDLS, YYNGEE. The ends were cut back, 7 bases at V and 5 bases at J, with 10 bases in the middle. The CDR3 extends over 13 amino acids.

This sequence joins TRBV6-5 and TRBJ2-7; 9 nucleotides align to TRBD1. After removal of 7 bases from V and 3 bases from J, the junction contained 10 bases not matched to a gene. The length of the CDR3 is 15 residues. CDR1 is MNHEY and CDR2 is SVGAGI in the germline V gene. CDR3 loop: CASTESGQGLYEQYF. The CDR3 DNA sequence: TGTGCCAGCACCGAGTCGGGACAGGGTCTCTACGAGCAGTACTTC.

This chain uses TRBV7-2 with TRBJ2-7; D is perhaps TRBD1 (5 bases). Germline V gives CDR1 SGHTA, CDR2 FQGNSA. The CDR3 is 15 amino acids. V lost 2 bases to trimming and J lost 3 bases, with 14 bases between them. The CDR3 DNA is TGTGCCAGCAGCTTAAGGGGCAGGCAACACTACGAGCAGTACTTC. Amino acid sequence: CASSLRGRQHYEQYF.

The chain joins TRBV19 to TRBJ2-7; TRBD2 matches at 8 bases. The V gene end was trimmed by 7 bases and the J gene end by 1 base; junction bases not matched to a gene: 9. This CDR3 comprises 15 residues. Germline CDR1 LNHDA, CDR2 SQIVND (reference sequence). The CDR3 is CASNPSGGPSYEQYF. CDR3 in DNA: TGTGCCAGTAATCCCAGCGGGGGACCATCCTACGAGCAGTACTTC.

This chain connects TRBV2 to TRBJ2-3; D remains ambiguous. The V gene lost 7 bases and the J gene lost 0 bases, with 11 bases spanning the gap. The CDR3 sequence is 14 residues long. Germline V gene lookup returns CDR1 SNHLY and CDR2 FYNNEI. The CDR3 spells CASNGEISTDTQYF. The CDR3 DNA reads as TGTGCCAGCAACGGAGAAATTAGCACAGATACGCAGTATTTT.

The rearrangement links TRBV13 to TRBJ1-2; D perhaps matches TRBD1 (5 bases). Looked up from germline, CDR1 is PRHDT and CDR2 is FYEKMQ (reference sequence). The CDR3 consists of 13 residues. V was pared by 4 bases and J by 2 bases, with 8 bases between. CDR3 sequence reads: CASSSAGNYGYTF. CDR3 sequence (DNA): TGTGCCAGCAGCTCTGCAGGGAACTATGGCTACACCTTC.

V usage is TRBV11-3 and J usage is TRBJ2-1; 10 bases match TRBD2. Germline loops: CDR1 SGHNT, CDR2 YENEEA. The CDR3 loop spans 15 amino acids. V shed 2 bases and J 8 bases; nucleotides not matched to a gene: 6. DNA of the CDR3: TGTGCCAGCAGCTTATCCAGCGGGGGGGCCCATGAGCAGTTCTTC. It encodes CASSLSSGGAHEQFF.

This clone was picked up one time. In DNA, the CDR3 is TGTGCCAGCAGTTTATTGGGACTAGCGGGGGGGCCGGCCACCGGGGAGCTGTTTTTT. This sequence encodes CASSLLGLAGGPATGELFF. The chain uses TRBV27 and TRBJ2-2, with 16 bases matching TRBD2. The V gene end was trimmed by 1 base and the J gene end by 4 bases; junction bases not matched to a gene: 6. Germline assignment: CDR1 MNHEY and CDR2 SMNVEV (reference sequence). The CDR3 is 19 residues long.

The CDR3 loop reads CATSDRYNRGRAWPRLYEQYF. The CDR3 DNA reads as TGTGCCACCAGTGATCGATATAACAGGGGGCGAGCTTGGCCCCGACTTTACGAGCAGTACTTC. This rearrangement joins TRBV24-1 to TRBJ2-7; 9 bases are shared with TRBD1. V trimming: 3 bases; J trimming: 4 bases; junction bases outside the gene matches: 24. The CDR3 is 21 amino acids. Germline V gives CDR1 KGHDR, CDR2 SFDVKD.